This T cell receptor (beta chain) emerged from a study of technical replicates of blood from a handful of donors. Only in-frame clones appear in the TCRdb table, and some are missing; sequencing was by immunoSEQ multiplex PCR. The sample includes approximately 45,000 clones, roughly 96% seen only once; the top ten take 0.35% to 0.45%. This clone has just a few counts. The V and J ends lost 6 bases and 5 bases, in that order; junction bases with no gene match: 5. The CDR3 has 13 residues. The germline CDR1 and CDR2 sequences are MNHEY and SVGAGI. Sequences were obtained from T cells isolated from PBMCs. The sequence came from a human donor in good health. V gene TRBV6-5 combines with J gene TRBJ1-1; 8 nucleotides line up with TRBD1. The DNA of the CDR3 is TGTGCCAGCAGACCAGGGGGCAGAACTGAAGCTTTCTTT. It yields the protein CASRPGGRTEAFF.